This is a list of T cell receptor beta chains from one sample in a study of T cell changes during pregnancy in multiple sclerosis. Assay: immunoSEQ multiplex PCR; the TCRdb copy retains only in-frame clones and omits some. This sample yields about 100,000 clones, of which approximately 94% are seen a single time; around 0.96% belongs to the top ten. The source was peripheral blood, collected before pregnancy. All receptors come from a female donor with multiple sclerosis, enrolled in a pregnancy study. CDR3s include the opening cysteine and the closing phenylalanine or tryptophan. The D gene is left open where the match is weak. For some rows the clone size is stated as once, few or many, or as a class when expanded; others skip it.

TRBV4-1	15	NA	TRBJ1-1	NA	CASSQSSAGNTEAFF	TGCGCCAGCAGCCAAAGTTCGGCAGGGAACACTGAAGCTTTCTTT
TRBV18	15	NA	TRBJ1-2	TRBD1	CASSPSQGADYGYTF	TGTGCCAGCTCACCCTCTCAGGGGGCGGACTATGGCTACACCTTC
TRBV4-3	18	NA	TRBJ2-7	TRBD1	CASSQVLIRGQGKDEQYF	TGCGCCAGCAGCCAAGTCTTGATCAGGGGACAGGGAAAAGACGAGCAGTACTTC
TRBV5-1	15	NA	TRBJ2-7	TRBD1	CASSLLGTASYEQYF	TGCGCCAGCAGCTTGTTGGGGACAGCCTCCTACGAGCAGTACTTC
TRBV5-1	13	NA	TRBJ2-3	NA	CASSLLSTDTQYF	TGCGCCAGCAGCTTGCTCAGCACAGATACGCAGTATTTT
TRBV5-1	15	NA	TRBJ2-5	NA	CASSLWGRGEETQYF	TGCGCCAGCAGCTTGTGGGGCAGGGGAGAAGAGACCCAGTACTTC
TRBV10-3	14	NA	TRBJ2-1	NA	CAISESGQGNEQFF	TGTGCCATCAGTGAGTCGGGGCAGGGGAATGAGCAGTTCTTC
TRBV18	17	NA	TRBJ1-5	TRBD1	CASSPMAGTGVAQPQHF	TGTGCCAGCTCACCAATGGCCGGGACAGGGGTGGCTCAGCCCCAGCATTTT
TRBV5-6	17	once	TRBJ2-5	TRBD2	CASSLEGLAGARETQYF	TGTGCCAGCAGCTTGGAGGGACTAGCGGGAGCGCGTGAGACCCAGTACTTC
TRBV5-4	13	NA	TRBJ2-5	NA	CASSIYSGETQYF	TGTGCCAGCAGCATATACAGTGGGGAGACCCAGTACTTC
TRBV5-1	19	NA	TRBJ2-5	TRBD2	CASSLDLAGVRVPKETQYF	TGCGCCAGCAGCTTGGATCTAGCGGGAGTTAGAGTCCCTAAAGAGACCCAGTACTTC
TRBV30	13	NA	TRBJ2-5	NA	CAWRAGAGETQYF	TGTGCCTGGAGGGCAGGGGCGGGAGAGACCCAGTACTTC
TRBV5-1	14	NA	TRBJ1-1	TRBD1	CASSSDRVGTEAFF	TGCGCCAGCAGCTCGGACAGGGTGGGCACTGAAGCTTTCTTT
TRBV19	14	NA	TRBJ2-7	TRBD2	CASSPGTSGYEQYF	TGTGCCAGTAGTCCTGGGACTAGCGGCTACGAGCAGTACTTC
TRBV5-4	14	NA	TRBJ2-7	TRBD1	CASSVTGGGYEQYF	TGTGCCAGCAGCGTGACAGGGGGCGGCTACGAGCAGTACTTC
TRBV14	14	NA	TRBJ2-5	NA	CASSHTGFGETQYF	TGTGCCAGCAGCCACACAGGGTTCGGGGAGACCCAGTACTTC
TRBV30	13	NA	TRBJ1-4	NA	CARTGRANEKLFF	TGTGCCAGAACAGGGAGGGCTAATGAAAAACTGTTTTTT
TRBV7-9	16	few	TRBJ1-4	NA	CASSLGGKTHGKTLFF	TGTGCCAGCAGCTTAGGCGGGAAAACCCATGGAAAAACTCTGTTTTTT
TRBV5-6	15	NA	TRBJ2-7	NA	CASSLGGLKTYEQYF	TGTGCCAGCAGCTTGGGGGGACTGAAGACCTACGAGCAGTACTTC
TRBV10-2	17	NA	TRBJ2-2	TRBD1	CASISGQGEPNTGELFF	TGCGCCAGCATTTCGGGACAGGGTGAACCGAACACCGGGGAGCTGTTTTTT
TRBV20-1	11	NA	TRBJ1-2	NA	CSASAGNGYTF	TGCAGTGCTAGCGCAGGGAATGGCTACACCTTC
TRBV5-4	14	NA	TRBJ2-1	NA	CASTKDPRHNEQFF	TGTGCCAGCACCAAAGACCCTAGACACAATGAGCAGTTCTTC
TRBV4-1	16	NA	TRBJ2-7	NA	CASSQEADIGFYEQYF	TGCGCCAGCAGCCAAGAAGCCGACATTGGATTCTACGAGCAGTACTTC
TRBV6-5	15	NA	TRBJ2-5	NA	CASSLTTGRQETQYF	TGTGCCAGCAGCCTCACCACAGGGAGACAAGAGACCCAGTACTTC
TRBV18	15	NA	TRBJ1-1	NA	CASSPLGQLNTEAFF	TGTGCCAGCTCACCACTTGGACAGCTGAACACTGAAGCTTTCTTT
TRBV5-6	16	NA	TRBJ1-1	TRBD1	CASSRPGTGKSSEAFF	TGTGCCAGCAGCCGTCCCGGGACAGGTAAAAGTTCTGAAGCTTTCTTT
TRBV30	13	NA	TRBJ2-3	NA	CAWTGFSTDTQYF	TGTGCCTGGACGGGATTTAGCACAGATACGCAGTATTTT
TRBV15	15	NA	TRBJ2-7	NA	CATSREPTGTYEQYF	TGTGCCACCAGCAGAGAACCGACAGGAACCTACGAGCAGTACTTC
TRBV6-5	15	NA	TRBJ2-7	NA	CASNPGPPGTYEQYF	TGTGCCAGCAACCCAGGGCCCCCCGGCACCTACGAGCAGTACTTC
TRBV2	15	NA	TRBJ2-5	TRBD2	CASRGGTSGKETQYF	TGTGCCAGCAGGGGAGGGACTAGCGGGAAAGAGACCCAGTACTTC
TRBV9	14	NA	TRBJ2-7	TRBD1	CASSVGTGAYEQYF	TGTGCCAGCAGCGTGGGGACAGGGGCCTACGAGCAGTACTTC
TRBV5-1	15	NA	TRBJ2-7	TRBD2	CASRDSGRSLYEQYF	TGCGCCAGCAGGGATAGCGGGCGTTCCCTCTACGAGCAGTACTTC
TRBV27	15	NA	TRBJ2-7	NA	CASSSIDRLVYEQYF	TGTGCCAGCAGTTCTATTGACAGGTTGGTCTACGAGCAGTACTTC
TRBV27	13	NA	TRBJ1-5	NA	CASSSTLRGAQHF	TGTGCCAGCAGTTCCACTCTCCGGGGGGCCCAGCATTTT
TRBV30	14	once	TRBJ2-5	NA	CAWSVQAAQETQYF	TGTGCCTGGAGTGTACAGGCAGCACAAGAGACCCAGTACTTC
TRBV9	13	NA	TRBJ1-1	TRBD1	CASSPRQGTEAFF	TGTGCCAGCAGCCCGCGACAGGGCACTGAAGCTTTCTTT
TRBV27	15	NA	TRBJ1-4	TRBD1	CASRADRGYGEKLFF	TGTGCCAGCAGGGCGGACAGGGGTTACGGTGAAAAACTGTTTTTT
TRBV27	14	NA	TRBJ1-1	NA	CASSLIGDYTEAFF	TGTGCCAGCAGTTTAATAGGGGATTACACTGAAGCTTTCTTT
TRBV7-2	18	NA	TRBJ2-3	TRBD2	CASSQRTSGAPRADTQYF	TGTGCCAGCAGCCAGCGGACTAGCGGGGCCCCTAGGGCAGATACGCAGTATTTT
TRBV2	15	NA	TRBJ2-2	TRBD1	CASRLDRTNTGELFF	TGTGCCAGCAGGTTGGACAGGACAAACACCGGGGAGCTGTTTTTT
TRBV5-1	11	NA	TRBJ1-5	NA	CASTENQPQHF	TGCGCCAGTACAGAGAATCAGCCCCAGCATTTT
TRBV7-9	17	NA	TRBJ1-4	NA	CASSSFTREGQFKRVFF	TGTGCCAGCAGCTCCTTTACTCGGGAGGGGCAATTCAAAAGGGTGTTTTTT
TRBV5-6	14	NA	TRBJ2-3	NA	CASSLRFATDTQYF	TGTGCCAGCAGCTTGCGGTTTGCGACAGATACGCAGTATTTT
TRBV19	15	NA	TRBJ1-2	NA	CASSIPPDMFHGYTF	TGTGCCAGTAGTATCCCCCCTGACATGTTCCATGGCTACACCTTC
TRBV28	15	NA	TRBJ2-5	TRBD1	CASSSSGQGVETQYF	TGTGCCAGCAGTTCCTCCGGGCAGGGGGTAGAGACCCAGTACTTC
TRBV4-1	15	NA	TRBJ2-7	TRBD2	CASSQVGLAGEDQYF	TGCGCCAGCAGCCAGGTGGGACTAGCGGGAGAGGATCAGTACTTC
TRBV27	14	NA	TRBJ2-4	TRBD1	CASSLAGTGNIQYF	TGTGCCAGCAGTTTAGCCGGGACAGGGAACATTCAGTACTTC
TRBV28	15	NA	TRBJ2-7	TRBD2	CASSFLSGVTYEQYF	TGTGCCAGCAGTTTTCTTAGCGGGGTGACCTACGAGCAGTACTTC
TRBV7-6	15	NA	TRBJ1-2	TRBD1	CASSPTGTGSYGYTF	TGTGCCAGCAGCCCTACCGGGACAGGGTCCTATGGCTACACCTTC
TRBV18	17	NA	TRBJ1-3	TRBD1	CASSPTPGQFSGNTIYF	TGTGCCAGCTCACCTACACCGGGACAGTTCTCTGGAAACACCATATATTTT
TRBV9	15	NA	TRBJ2-6	NA	CASSVQGSGANVLTF	TGTGCCAGCAGCGTACAGGGCTCTGGGGCCAACGTCCTGACTTTC
TRBV7-2	15	NA	TRBJ1-1	TRBD1	CASSLGSQGGTEAFF	TGTGCCAGCAGCTTAGGATCGCAGGGGGGCACTGAAGCTTTCTTT
TRBV5-1	15	NA	TRBJ1-1	TRBD1	CASSYSKQGSTEAFF	TGCGCCAGCAGCTACTCCAAACAGGGGAGCACTGAAGCTTTCTTT
TRBV7-9	12	NA	TRBJ1-1	NA	CASNTRSTEAFF	TGTGCCAGCAACACCCGGAGCACTGAAGCTTTCTTT